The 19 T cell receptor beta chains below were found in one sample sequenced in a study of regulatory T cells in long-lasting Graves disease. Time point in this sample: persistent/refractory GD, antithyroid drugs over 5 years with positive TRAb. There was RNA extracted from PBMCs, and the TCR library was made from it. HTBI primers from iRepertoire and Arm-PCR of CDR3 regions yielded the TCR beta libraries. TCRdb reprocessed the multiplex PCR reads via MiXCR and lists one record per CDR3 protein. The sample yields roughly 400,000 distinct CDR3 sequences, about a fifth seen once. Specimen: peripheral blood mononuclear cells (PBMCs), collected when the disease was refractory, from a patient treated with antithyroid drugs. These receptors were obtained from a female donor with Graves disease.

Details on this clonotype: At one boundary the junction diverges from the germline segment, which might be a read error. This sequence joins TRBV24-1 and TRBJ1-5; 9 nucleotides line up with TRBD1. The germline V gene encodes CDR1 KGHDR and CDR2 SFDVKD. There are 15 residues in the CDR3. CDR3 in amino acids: CATRHGDRDSQPRHF. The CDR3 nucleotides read TGTGCCACCCGACATGGGGACAGGGATTCTCAGCCCCGGCATTTT.

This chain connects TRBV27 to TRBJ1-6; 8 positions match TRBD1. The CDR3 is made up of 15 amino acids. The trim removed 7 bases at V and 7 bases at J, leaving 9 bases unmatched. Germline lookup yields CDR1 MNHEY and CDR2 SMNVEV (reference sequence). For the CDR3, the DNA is TGTGCCAGCAAGCCCGCCGGGACAGGCAATTCACCCCTCCACTTT. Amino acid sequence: CASKPAGTGNSPLHF.

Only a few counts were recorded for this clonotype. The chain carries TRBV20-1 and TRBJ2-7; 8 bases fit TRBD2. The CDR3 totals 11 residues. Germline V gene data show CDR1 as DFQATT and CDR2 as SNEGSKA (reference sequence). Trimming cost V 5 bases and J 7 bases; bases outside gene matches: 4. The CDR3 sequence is CSAPRGGEQYF. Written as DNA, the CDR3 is TGCAGTGCTCCTCGGGGGGGAGAGCAGTACTTC.

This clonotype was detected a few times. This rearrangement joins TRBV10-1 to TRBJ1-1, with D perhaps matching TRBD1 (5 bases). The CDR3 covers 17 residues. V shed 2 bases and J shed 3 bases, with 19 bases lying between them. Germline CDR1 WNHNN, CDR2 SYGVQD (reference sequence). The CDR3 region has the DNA TGCGCCAGCAGTGAGGGATTGGGACTCGCTAGGGACACTGAAGCTTTCTTT. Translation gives CASSEGLGLARDTEAFF.

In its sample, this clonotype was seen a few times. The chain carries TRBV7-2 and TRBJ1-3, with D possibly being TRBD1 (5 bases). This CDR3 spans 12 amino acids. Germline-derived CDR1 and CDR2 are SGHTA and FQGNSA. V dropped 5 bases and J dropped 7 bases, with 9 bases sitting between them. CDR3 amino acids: CASSPRGNTIYF. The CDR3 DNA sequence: TGTGCCAGCAGCCCGCGGGGGAACACCATATATTTT.

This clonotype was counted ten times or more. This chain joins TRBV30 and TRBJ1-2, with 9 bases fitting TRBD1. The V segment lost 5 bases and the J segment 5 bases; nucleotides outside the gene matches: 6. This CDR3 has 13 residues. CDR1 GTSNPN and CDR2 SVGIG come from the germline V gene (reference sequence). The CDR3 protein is CAWVGQGLYGYTF. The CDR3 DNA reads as TGTGCCTGGGTCGGACAGGGGTTGTATGGCTACACCTTC. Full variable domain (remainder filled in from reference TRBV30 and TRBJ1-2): SQTIHQWPATLVQPVGSPLSLECTVEGTSNPNLYWYRQAAGRGLQLLFYSVGIGQISSEVPQNLSASRPQDRQFILSSKKLLLSDSGFYLCAWVGQGLYGYTFGSGTRLTVV.

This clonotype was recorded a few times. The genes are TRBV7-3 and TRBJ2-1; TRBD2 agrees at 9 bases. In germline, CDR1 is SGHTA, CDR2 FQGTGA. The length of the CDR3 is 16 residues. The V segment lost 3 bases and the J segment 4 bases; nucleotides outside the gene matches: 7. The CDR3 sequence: CASSFRTSDRYNEQFF. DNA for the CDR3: TGTGCCAGCAGCTTTCGGACTAGCGACCGATACAATGAGCAGTTCTTC.

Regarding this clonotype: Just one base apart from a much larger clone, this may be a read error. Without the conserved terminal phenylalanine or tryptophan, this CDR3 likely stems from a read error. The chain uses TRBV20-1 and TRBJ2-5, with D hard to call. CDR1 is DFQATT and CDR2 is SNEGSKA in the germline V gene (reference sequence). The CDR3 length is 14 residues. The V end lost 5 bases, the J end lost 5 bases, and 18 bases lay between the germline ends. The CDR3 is CSAFTARFGETQYL. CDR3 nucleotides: TGCAGTGCTTTCACCGCGAGGTTCGGGGAGACCCAGTACCTC.

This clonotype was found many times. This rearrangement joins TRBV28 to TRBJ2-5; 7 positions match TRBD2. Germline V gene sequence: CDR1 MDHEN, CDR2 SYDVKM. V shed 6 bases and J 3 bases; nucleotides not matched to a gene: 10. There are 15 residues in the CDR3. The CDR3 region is CASSLEGLAEETQYF. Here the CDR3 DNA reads TGTGCCAGCAGCCTGGAGGGGCTAGCGGAAGAGACCCAGTACTTC.

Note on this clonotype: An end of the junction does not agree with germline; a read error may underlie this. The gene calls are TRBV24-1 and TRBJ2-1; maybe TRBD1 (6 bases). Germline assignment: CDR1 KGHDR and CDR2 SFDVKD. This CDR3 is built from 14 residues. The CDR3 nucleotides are TGTGCCACCGGTGACGGGACACTAAACAATGAGCAGTTCTTC. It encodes CATGDGTLNNEQFF.

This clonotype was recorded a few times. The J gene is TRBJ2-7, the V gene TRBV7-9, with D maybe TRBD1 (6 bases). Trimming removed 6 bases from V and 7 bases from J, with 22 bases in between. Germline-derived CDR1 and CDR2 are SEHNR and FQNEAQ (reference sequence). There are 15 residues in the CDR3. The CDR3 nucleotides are TGTGCCAGCAGTTCCTTTAACAGGGTTACCTTGGAGCAGTACTTC. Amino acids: CASSSFNRVTLEQYF.

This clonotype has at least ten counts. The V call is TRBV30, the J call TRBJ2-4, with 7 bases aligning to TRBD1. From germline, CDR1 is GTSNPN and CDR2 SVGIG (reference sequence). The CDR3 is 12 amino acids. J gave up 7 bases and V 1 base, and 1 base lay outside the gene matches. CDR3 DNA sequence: TGTGCCTGGAGTGCACAGGGGAACATTCAGTACTTC. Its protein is CAWSAQGNIQYF.

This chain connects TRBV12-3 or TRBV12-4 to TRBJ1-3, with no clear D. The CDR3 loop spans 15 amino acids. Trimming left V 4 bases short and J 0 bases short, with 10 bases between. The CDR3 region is CASSSSLTSGNTIYF. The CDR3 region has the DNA TGTGCCAGCAGTTCGTCGCTTACCTCTGGAAACACCATATATTTT.

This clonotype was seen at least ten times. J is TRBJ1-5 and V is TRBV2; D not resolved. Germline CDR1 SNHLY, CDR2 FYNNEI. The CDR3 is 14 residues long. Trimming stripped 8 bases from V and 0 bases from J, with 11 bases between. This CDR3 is CASETIGSNQPQHF. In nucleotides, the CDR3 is TGTGCCAGCGAGACAATTGGTAGCAATCAGCCCCAGCATTTT.

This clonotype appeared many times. The CDR3 is CAWRPGGNEKLFF. The CDR3 bases are TGTGCCTGGAGACCCGGCGGTAATGAAAAACTGTTTTTT. The chain recombines TRBV30 with TRBJ1-4; D gene ambiguous. The V end was cut by 3 bases, the J end by 4 bases, with 9 bases between. This CDR3 has 13 residues. From germline, CDR1 is GTSNPN and CDR2 SVGIG (reference sequence).

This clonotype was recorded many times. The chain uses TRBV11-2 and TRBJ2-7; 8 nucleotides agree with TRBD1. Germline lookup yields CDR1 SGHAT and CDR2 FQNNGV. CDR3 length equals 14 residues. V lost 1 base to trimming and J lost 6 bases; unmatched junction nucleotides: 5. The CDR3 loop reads CASSLGQGAFEQYF. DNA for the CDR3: TGTGCCAGCAGCTTAGGCCAGGGGGCTTTCGAGCAGTACTTC.

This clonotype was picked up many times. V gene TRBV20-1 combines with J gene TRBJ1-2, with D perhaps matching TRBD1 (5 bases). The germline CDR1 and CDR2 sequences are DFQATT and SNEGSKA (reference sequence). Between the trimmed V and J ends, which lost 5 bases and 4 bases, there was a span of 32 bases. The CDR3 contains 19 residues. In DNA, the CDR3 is TGCAGTGCTGGCCCCTCTCGCGTCGAGGCAGGGAGGCCTAGCTATGGCTACACCTTC. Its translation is CSAGPSRVEAGRPSYGYTF.

The CDR3 nucleotides read TGTGCCAGCAGCCAACCTACAGGGGACTATGGCTACACCTTC. Protein: CASSQPTGDYGYTF. The rearrangement uses TRBV4-2 and TRBJ1-2; 7 nucleotides agree with TRBD1. V gave up 2 bases and J gave up 3 bases; unmatched junction bases: 3. This CDR3 has 14 residues. CDR1 LGHNA and CDR2 YNFKEQ come from the germline V gene.

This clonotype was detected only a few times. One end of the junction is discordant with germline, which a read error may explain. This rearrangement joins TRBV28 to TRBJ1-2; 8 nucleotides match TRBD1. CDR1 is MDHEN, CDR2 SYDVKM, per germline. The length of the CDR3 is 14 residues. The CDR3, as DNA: TGTGTCAGCAGCCTGACAGGGGAGAGGTATGGCTACACCTTC. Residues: CVSSLTGERYGYTF.